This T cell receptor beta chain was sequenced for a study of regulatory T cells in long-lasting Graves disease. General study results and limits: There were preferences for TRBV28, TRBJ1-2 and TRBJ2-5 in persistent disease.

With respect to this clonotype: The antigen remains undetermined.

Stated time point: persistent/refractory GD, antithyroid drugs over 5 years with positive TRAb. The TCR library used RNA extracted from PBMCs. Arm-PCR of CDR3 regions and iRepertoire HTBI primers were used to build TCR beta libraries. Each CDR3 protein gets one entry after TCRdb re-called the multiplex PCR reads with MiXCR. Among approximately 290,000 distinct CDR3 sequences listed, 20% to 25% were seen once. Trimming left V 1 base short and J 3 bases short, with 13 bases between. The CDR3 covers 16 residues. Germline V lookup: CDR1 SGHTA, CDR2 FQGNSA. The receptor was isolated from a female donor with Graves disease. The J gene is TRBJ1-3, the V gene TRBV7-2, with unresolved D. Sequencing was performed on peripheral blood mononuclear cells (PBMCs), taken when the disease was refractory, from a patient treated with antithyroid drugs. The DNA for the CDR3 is TGTGCCAGCAGCTTAGGAAACAGCCTTCTTGGAAACACCATATATTTT. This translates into CASSLGNSLLGNTIYF.